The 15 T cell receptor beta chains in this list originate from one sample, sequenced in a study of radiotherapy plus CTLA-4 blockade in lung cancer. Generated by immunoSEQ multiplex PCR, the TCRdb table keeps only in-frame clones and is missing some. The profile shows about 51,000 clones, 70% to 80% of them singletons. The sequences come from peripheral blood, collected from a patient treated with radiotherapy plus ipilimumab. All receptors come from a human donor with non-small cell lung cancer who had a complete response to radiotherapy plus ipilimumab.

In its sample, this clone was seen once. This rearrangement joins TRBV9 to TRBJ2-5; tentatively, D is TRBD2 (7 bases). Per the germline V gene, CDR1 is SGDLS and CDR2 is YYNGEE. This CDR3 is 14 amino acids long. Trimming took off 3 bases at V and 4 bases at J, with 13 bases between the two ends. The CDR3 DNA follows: TGTGCCAGCAGCGCAACAGGGAGGGCAGAGACCCAGTACTTC. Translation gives CASSATGRAETQYF.

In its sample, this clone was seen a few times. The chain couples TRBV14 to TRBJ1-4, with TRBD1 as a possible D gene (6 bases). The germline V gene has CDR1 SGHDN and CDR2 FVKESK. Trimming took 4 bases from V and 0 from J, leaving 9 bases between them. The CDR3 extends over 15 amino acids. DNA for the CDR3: TGTGCCAGCAGCCGAAGACAGGCAACTAATGAAAAACTGTTTTTT. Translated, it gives CASSRRQATNEKLFF.

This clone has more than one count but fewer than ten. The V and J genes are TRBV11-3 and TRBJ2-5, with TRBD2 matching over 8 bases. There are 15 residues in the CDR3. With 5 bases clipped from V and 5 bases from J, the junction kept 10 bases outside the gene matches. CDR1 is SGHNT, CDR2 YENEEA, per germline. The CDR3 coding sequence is TGTGCCAGCAGCCCCGCTGGCGGGGGGATGGAGACCCAGTACTTC. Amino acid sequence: CASSPAGGGMETQYF. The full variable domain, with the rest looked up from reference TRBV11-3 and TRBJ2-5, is EAGVVQSPRYKIIEKKQPVAFWCNPISGHNTLYWYLQNLGQGPELLIRYENEEAVDDSQLPKDRFSAERLKGVDSTLKIQPAELGDSAVYLCASSPAGGGMETQYFGPGTRLLVL.

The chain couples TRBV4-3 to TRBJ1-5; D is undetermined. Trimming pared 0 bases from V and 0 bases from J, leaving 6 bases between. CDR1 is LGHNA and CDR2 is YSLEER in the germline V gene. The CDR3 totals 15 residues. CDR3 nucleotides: TGCGCCAGCAGCCAAGATTCAATTAGCAATCAGCCCCAGCATTTT. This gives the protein CASSQDSISNQPQHF.

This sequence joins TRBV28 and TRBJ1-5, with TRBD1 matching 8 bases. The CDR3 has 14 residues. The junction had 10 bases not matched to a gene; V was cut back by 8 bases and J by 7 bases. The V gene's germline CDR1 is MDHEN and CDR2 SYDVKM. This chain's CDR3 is CASGTGGAGQPQHF. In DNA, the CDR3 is TGTGCCAGCGGGACAGGTGGGGCAGGCCAGCCCCAGCATTTT.

The CDR3 sequence is CASSPGQGKVYEQYF. CDR3 bases: TGTGCCAGCAGCCCCGGACAGGGTAAAGTCTACGAGCAGTACTTC. The chain employs TRBV7-9 and TRBJ2-5, with TRBD1 matching 8 bases. The DNA end is a closer match to TRBJ2-7, so the J assignment may be wrong. This CDR3 spans 15 amino acids. CDR1 is SEHNR and CDR2 is FQNEAQ in the germline V gene (reference sequence).

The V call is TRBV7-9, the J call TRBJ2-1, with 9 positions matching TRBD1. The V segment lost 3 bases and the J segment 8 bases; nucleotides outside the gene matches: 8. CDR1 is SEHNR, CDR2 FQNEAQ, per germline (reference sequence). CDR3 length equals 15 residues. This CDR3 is CASSFMGQGKDEQFF. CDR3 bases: TGTGCCAGCAGCTTTATGGGACAGGGTAAAGATGAGCAGTTCTTC.

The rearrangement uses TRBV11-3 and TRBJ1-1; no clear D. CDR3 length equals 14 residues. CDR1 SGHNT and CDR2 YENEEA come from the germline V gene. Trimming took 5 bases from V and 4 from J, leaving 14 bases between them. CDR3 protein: CASSPSGWGTEAFF. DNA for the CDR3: TGTGCCAGCAGCCCGTCGGGGTGGGGCACTGAAGCTTTCTTT.

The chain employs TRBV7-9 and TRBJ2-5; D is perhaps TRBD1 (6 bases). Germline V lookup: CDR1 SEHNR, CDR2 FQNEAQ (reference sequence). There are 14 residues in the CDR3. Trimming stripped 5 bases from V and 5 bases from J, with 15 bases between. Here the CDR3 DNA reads TGTGCCAGCAGCGCATCAACAGGGTGGGAGACCCAGTACTTC. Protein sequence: CASSASTGWETQYF.

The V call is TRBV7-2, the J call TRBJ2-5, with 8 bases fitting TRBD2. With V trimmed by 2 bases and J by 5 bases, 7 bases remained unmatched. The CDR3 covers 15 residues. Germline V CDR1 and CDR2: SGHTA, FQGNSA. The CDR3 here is CASSLNAGGRETQYF. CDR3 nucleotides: TGTGCCAGCAGCTTAAACGCGGGGGGCAGGGAGACCCAGTACTTC.

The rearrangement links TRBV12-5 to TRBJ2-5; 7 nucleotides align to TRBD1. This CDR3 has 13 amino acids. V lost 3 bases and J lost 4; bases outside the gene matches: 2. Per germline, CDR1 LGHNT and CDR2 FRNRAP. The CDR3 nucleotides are TGTGCTAGTGGTTTAAGGGGGCGAGAGACCCAGTACTTC. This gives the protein CASGLRGRETQYF.

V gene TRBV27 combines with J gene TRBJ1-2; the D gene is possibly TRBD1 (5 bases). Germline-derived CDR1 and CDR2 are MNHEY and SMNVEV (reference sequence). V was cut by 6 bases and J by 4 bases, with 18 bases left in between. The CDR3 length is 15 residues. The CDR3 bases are TGTGCCAGCAGACTGACACAGGCGCCCTTCTATGGCTACACCTTC. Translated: CASRLTQAPFYGYTF.

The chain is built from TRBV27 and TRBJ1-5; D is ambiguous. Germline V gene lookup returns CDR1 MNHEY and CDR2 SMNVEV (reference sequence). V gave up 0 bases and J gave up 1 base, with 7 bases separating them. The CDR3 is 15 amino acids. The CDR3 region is CASSLSGWSNQPQHF. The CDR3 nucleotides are TGTGCCAGCAGTTTATCCGGGTGGAGCAATCAGCCCCAGCATTTT.

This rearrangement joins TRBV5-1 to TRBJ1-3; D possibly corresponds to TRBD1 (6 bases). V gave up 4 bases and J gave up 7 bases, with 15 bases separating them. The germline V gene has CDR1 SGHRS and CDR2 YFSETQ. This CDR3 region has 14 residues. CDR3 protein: CASSARTAGNTIYF. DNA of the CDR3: TGCGCCAGCAGCGCACGGACAGCCGGGAACACCATATATTTT.

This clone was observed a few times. CDR3 residues: CASTEGQGYNEQFF. In nucleotides, the CDR3 is TGTGCCAGCACCGAGGGACAGGGCTACAATGAGCAGTTCTTC. The J gene is TRBJ2-1, the V gene TRBV7-2, with TRBD1 matching 9 bases. Germline V gene data show CDR1 as SGHTA and CDR2 as FQGNSA. V shed 7 bases and J 3 bases; nucleotides not matched to a gene: 4. This CDR3 has 14 amino acids.